This T cell receptor (beta chain) was obtained from a study of cytomegalovirus exposure and HLA in healthy donors (dated by TCRdb to 2015 to 2018). The study in broad terms: An earlier analysis of 587 of the donors reported approximately 280 Gb of sequence data and about 120 million unique TCR beta sequences obtained from approximately 180 million T cells. Rather than drawing on any new phenotypic data, the later analysis identified candidate immune exposures from TCR beta sequences and the way those sequences occurred across donors. High-throughput TCR immunosequencing, statistical association of individual TCRs with disease status, and machine learning were combined to predict cytomegalovirus infection status. An earlier analysis of around 540 of the donors applied high-throughput TCR beta sequencing to assess whether each TCR beta V gene segment acted as functional or pseudogenic. Genome-wide SNP genotypes for about three fifths of the 666 donors were used in a later genetic analysis, which treated that subset as a discovery cohort. The study aimed to test whether cataloging public T cell receptors could reveal signatures of past pathogen exposure. Approximately 300 gigabases of sequencing data and around 87 million unique TCR sequences were included in an early release covering roughly 700 HLA-typed donors. The study used immunosequencing to profile the T cell repertoires of 600 to 850 subjects and linked those repertoires to cytomegalovirus serostatus. Every discovery cohort repertoire had been produced on one sequencing platform. Typing coverage varied by locus: roughly 620-640 donors for A, B, C, DRB1 and DQB1; roughly 560 for DQA1; 606 for DPA1; roughly 470 for DPB1. Among some 410 genotyped donors of the cohort, an average of around 240,000 unique TCR beta nucleotide sequences was sequenced per donor, of which about 19% were non-productive. Alongside the repertoire data, information on donor age, sex, ethnicity and CMV serostatus was compiled. Among the approximately 430 genotyped donors, approximately 77% belonged to the genetic ancestry cluster associated with self-reported Caucasian donors. Roughly five DR-DQ haplotypes were treated as single units for association and clustering because of strong linkage in the cohort. In addition to the first cohort of around 670 subjects, a separate validation cohort of approximately 110 different subjects was used. HLA typing included class I and class II loci at four-digit resolution. To study patterns of TCR occurrence, a later analysis re-analyzed previously published TCR beta repertoires from 700 or so donors and added high-resolution HLA genotyping. Here is what the overall study found, with its caveats: The study listed 150 to 200 TCR beta chains as associated with cytomegalovirus. In a later genetic analysis, a missense DCLRE1C variant was associated with V-gene and J-gene trimming of TCR beta chains, and the association was replicated in an independent cohort. An earlier analysis of roughly 570 of the donors showed that most TCR beta V segments appeared in productive rearrangements either about 87% or about 30% of the time, which broadly matched IMGT annotations. A few of the identified cytomegalovirus-associated TCR beta chains were confirmed in vitro to be specific for cytomegalovirus antigens. Most TCR sequences were seen in very few donors, while some public TCRs were found in many individuals. The only immune exposure information available for the cohort was CMV serostatus. Strong co-occurrence of HLA alleles, especially DR and DQ, made assigning TCR associations to individual alleles difficult. The authors suggested that the approach could potentially be generalized to other disease states and immunological phenotypes. A later genetic analysis reported fewer N-insertions in productive TCRs among donors in an Asian-associated ancestry cluster than the roughly 700-donor mean. In a later analysis, most CMV-associated TCR beta chains were found to appear HLA-restricted, with HLA associations seemingly driven largely by CMV exposure. Sequencing depth was assumed to be roughly uniform across donors in the presence/absence analyses, though that assumption may not hold. According to a later analysis, parvovirus B19, influenza, CMV and Epstein-Barr virus appeared linked to several top co-occurrence clusters. A cluster of highly shared sequence variants was judged likely to be a technical artifact of the sequencing pipeline. This cohort had only TCR beta chains sequenced, and the lack of alpha or paired-chain data limited which features could be detected. A later analysis found that TCR association rates varied across HLA loci, with DRB1 alleles showing the most associated TCRs and HLA-C alleles the fewest. In a later analysis, 16,951 TCR beta sequences were associated with specific HLA alleles at a false discovery rate of 0.05. In both the original and validation cohorts, the classifier was reported to diagnose cytomegalovirus status with high specificity and sensitivity. A further reported finding was that TCR beta sequences accurately predicted the HLA-A and HLA-B alleles for most subjects in the first cohort. In a later analysis, HLA-associated TCR beta chains showed more clonal expansion and lower generation probabilities than non-associated chains that were equally common. Some IMGT-functional V segments, including TRBV6-2 and TRBV6-3, could not be told apart with the 87-base-pair reads, so those segments were excluded. Because some donors lacked HLA typing at each locus, the association tests relied only on the typed subset. Correlated functional status among segregating V segments might be attributable to linkage disequilibrium, but an unknown experimental factor could not be ruled out. Seventeen rarely observed V segments, including chromosome 9 orphons, were excluded from the earlier analysis of about 600 of the donors because counts were too low.

Reading the germline V gene gives CDR1 SGHVS and CDR2 FNYEAQ. The CDR3, from cysteine to phenylalanine, totals 13 residues. The only DNA kept is the CDR3, 39 bases in frame from the first base. V and J are truncated by 2 bases and 6 bases respectively, leaving an intervening sequence of 11 bases. The cohort comprised around 690 healthy bone marrow donors. At the time of sampling, all cohort members were nominally healthy, though unrecorded immune exposures were likely present. The donor was CMV seronegative and belonged to the group of around 350 seronegative cohort members. A peripheral blood sample was provided by each donor, and peripheral blood mononuclear cells were used for TCR beta sequencing. Genomic DNA extraction from the blood cell samples was performed with the Qiagen DNeasy Blood Extraction Kit. Libraries came from the immunoSEQ multiplex PCR assay. For the multiplex PCR, a mixture combining 60 forward primers for TCR Vbeta segments and 13 reverse primers for TCR Jbeta segments was used. The CDR3 region of rearranged TCR beta genes was amplified from genomic DNA by a multiplex PCR assay. Amplified TCR beta libraries were sequenced as 87-base-pair reads on the Illumina HiSeq System. The study's processing was this. Across the 500 to 750 repertoires, a later analysis counted some 80 million unique TCR beta chains, around 11 million of which were shared by at least two donors. To remove PCR and sequencing errors, raw reads were error-corrected and collapsed into unique sequences using a nearest-neighbor algorithm that merged closely related sequences. CDR3 sequences were aligned to IMGT reference sequences to assign V, D and J gene segments. For a sequence to be retained, a match of at least six nucleotides to both a V gene segment and a J gene segment was required. Rearrangements were classified as productive when the CDR3 lacked stop codons and remained in frame with V and J, and all other rearrangements were classified as non-productive. Following IMGT convention, CDR3 was defined as the stretch from the second conserved V-encoded cysteine to the conserved J-encoded phenylalanine. The earlier analysis of 550 to 650 of the donors excluded any sequence lacking an unambiguous match to a single V gene segment. An earlier analysis of a few hundred of the donors classified V segments as functional when productive rearrangements were above 56.7% and as segregating when the standard deviation between donors was above 5%. A statistical classification framework was developed to diagnose cytomegalovirus status using the catalog of TCR beta chain sequences. A later analysis assigned V and J genes by comparing TCR nucleotide sequences with IMGT/GENE-DB human TR gene sequences. A later analysis assigned CDR3 sequences and most-parsimonious VDJ recombination scenarios with the TCRdist pipeline. In a later analysis, each TCR beta chain was defined by its CDR3 amino acid sequence together with its V-gene family, and reads without a unique V-gene family were excluded. To address suspected cross-contamination and a sequencing artifact, a later analysis removed over 500 highly shared, low-generation-probability nucleotide sequences. In a later analysis, a clonal expansion index was calculated for each public chain from normalized within-repertoire ranks of inferred template counts. In a later analysis, generation probabilities were computed using a VDJ recombination model fitted to out-of-frame rearrangements, and the results were checked against IGoR. Hypergeometric tests were used in a later analysis to score TCR-TCR, TCR-HLA and TCR-CMV co-occurrence, with a repertoire-size bias correction applied to the TCR pairs. A later analysis estimated false discovery rates by permuting HLA or CMV assignments 20 times. In a later analysis, co-occurring TCRs were grouped using DBSCAN, with TCRdist sequence similarity added in when clustering inside HLA-allele-positive subsets. For co-occurrence clustering, repertoires with fewer than 30,000 or more than 120,000 public chains were excluded, along with a handful of repertoires with anomalous nucleotide sharing. The immuneACCESS repertoire file appears here via TCRdb, limited to in-frame rearrangements. These files lack a portion of the clones; in checked studies, under half of the deficit traces to unresolved V genes, and the cause of the others is not known. The DNA was the basis for D and trimming; V, J and clone size are from that table. For this sample there are about 150,000 clones; over 80% appear just once. Approximately 3% of the sample is in the top ten clones.

About this clone itself: It has no known antigen specificity. No much larger clonotype is one base removed from it; base qualities were not supplied.

The TCR comes from a male donor in good health and CMV-seronegative. The material sequenced was PBMCs. Here the chain combines TRBV7-6 and TRBJ2-7; matching of 6 bases hints at TRBD1 as the D gene. At the DNA level, the sequence is TGTGCCAGCAGCTTAAAGGGGGACGGCGAGCAGTACTTC. Translated, this is CASSLKGDGEQYF.